This T cell receptor beta chain was recorded in a study of blood T cell repertoires in COVID-19. Across the study: The study drew acute and convalescent COVID-19 samples from the United States, Italy and Spain. T cells, B-cell-depleted T cells, or PBMCs supplied cDNA or gDNA.

Assay used: immunoSEQ multiplex PCR; TCRdb lists only in-frame clones, some missing. The sample lists 300,000 to 400,000 clones, about 89% occurring once. Residents of under 25 US areas, aged about 18 to 100 years, made up the participants. V was clipped by 1 base and J by 9 bases; unmatched bases: 9. CDR1 is LNHDA and CDR2 is SQIVND in the germline V gene (reference sequence). This CDR3 is built from 15 residues. The sequenced material came from PBMCs or T cells enriched from blood (not recorded which). The V call is TRBV19, the J call TRBJ1-5; 7 bases agree with TRBD1. The sequence was obtained from a man aged 55 to 70 who had recovered from COVID-19. CDR3 sequence: CASSIGGQSVGPQHF. The CDR3 DNA follows: TGTGCCAGTAGTATAGGGGGACAGAGCGTTGGGCCCCAGCATTTT.